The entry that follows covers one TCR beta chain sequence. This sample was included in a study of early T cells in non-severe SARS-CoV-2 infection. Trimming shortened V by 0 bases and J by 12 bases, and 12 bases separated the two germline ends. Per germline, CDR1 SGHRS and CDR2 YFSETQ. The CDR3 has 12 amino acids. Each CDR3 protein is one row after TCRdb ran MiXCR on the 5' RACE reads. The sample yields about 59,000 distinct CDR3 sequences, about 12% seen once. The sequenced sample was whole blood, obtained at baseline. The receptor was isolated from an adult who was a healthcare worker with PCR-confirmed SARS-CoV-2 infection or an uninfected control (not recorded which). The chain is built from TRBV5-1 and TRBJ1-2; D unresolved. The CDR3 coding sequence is TGCGCCAGCAGCTTGGGGGCAGAACCCGACACCTTC. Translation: CASSLGAEPDTF.